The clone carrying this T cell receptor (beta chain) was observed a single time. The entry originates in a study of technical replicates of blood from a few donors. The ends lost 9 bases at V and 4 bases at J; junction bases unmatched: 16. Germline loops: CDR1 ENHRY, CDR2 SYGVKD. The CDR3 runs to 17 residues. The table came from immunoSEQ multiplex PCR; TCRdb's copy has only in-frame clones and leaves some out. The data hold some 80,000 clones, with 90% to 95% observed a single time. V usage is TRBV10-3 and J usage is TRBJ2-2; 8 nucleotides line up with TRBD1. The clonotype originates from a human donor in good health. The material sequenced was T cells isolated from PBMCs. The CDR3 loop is CAIKRDRSFMGTGELFF. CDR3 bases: TGTGCCATTAAACGGGACAGGAGCTTTATGGGCACCGGGGAGCTGTTTTTT.